This T cell receptor beta chain was documented in a study of T cells in Graves' hyperthyroidism and ophthalmopathy. This clonotype appeared a few times. Its matching antigen is unknown. Study outcomes and limitations: Appearing also in blood were most of the thyroid clonotypes expanded above 0.001.

The CDR3 is 14 amino acids. V lost 4 bases to trimming and J lost 0 bases, with 7 bases between them. The germline CDR1 and CDR2 sequences are MNHEY and SMNVEV (reference sequence). Regions amplified from RNA transcripts were the TCR beta CDR3 regions. Initially, a first-round RT-PCR of the TCR CDR3 employed the HTBI primer set. TCRdb itself ran the multiplex PCR reads through MiXCR, one entry per CDR3 protein. The sample shows 300,000 to 500,000 distinct CDR3 sequences, 11% to 15% of them seen only once. Sequencing was performed on blood. The chain joins TRBV27 to TRBJ1-5; D gene unclear. This sequence was found in a man aged 45-60 years with Graves' ophthalmopathy. CDR3 loop: CASSSYDSNQPQHF. DNA for the CDR3: TGTGCCAGCAGTTCTTACGATAGCAATCAGCCCCAGCATTTT.